These 8 T cell receptor beta chains were sequenced from one sample in a study of PD-L1 blockade in urothelial cancer. Repertoires were generated with immunoSEQ multiplex PCR, while TCRdb's copy carries only in-frame clones and drops some. The sample lists fewer than 40,000 clones, around 90% occurring once. Sequences were derived from PBMCs, sampled around atezolizumab (anti-PD-L1) treatment. These receptors all stem from a man in his sixties or seventies with urothelial cancer.

This chain connects TRBV15 to TRBJ2-5, with TRBD1 identical over 12 bases. The CDR3 contains 16 residues. Per germline, CDR1 LNHNV and CDR2 YYDKDF (reference sequence). Trimming took 3 bases from V and 5 from J; bases not matched to a gene: 7. In nucleotides, the CDR3 is TGTGCCACCAGCAGCCCCCGGGACAGGGGGCGTGAGACCCAGTACTTC. Translating it yields CATSSPRDRGRETQYF.

This rearrangement joins TRBV7-3 to TRBJ2-1; D is unresolved. CDR3 length: 14 amino acids. With 3 bases removed from V and 4 bases from J, the gap between germline ends came to 10 bases. Looked up from germline, CDR1 is SGHTA and CDR2 is FQGTGA. The CDR3 spells CASSFLSGYNEQFF. The CDR3 DNA reads TGTGCCAGCAGCTTTTTATCCGGGTACAATGAGCAGTTCTTC.

The chain combines TRBV5-5 with TRBJ2-1; 7 positions agree with TRBD1. Germline CDR1 SGHKS, CDR2 YYEKEE (reference sequence). With 3 bases clipped from V and 14 bases from J, the junction kept 8 bases outside the gene matches. The length of the CDR3 is 12 residues. The CDR3 loop reads CASSSPPGTEFF. CDR3 DNA sequence: TGTGCCAGCAGCTCTCCTCCCGGGACAGAGTTCTTC.

V usage is TRBV28 and J usage is TRBJ2-3; D call uncertain. Germline V gene sequence: CDR1 MDHEN, CDR2 SYDVKM. The V end lost 5 bases, the J end lost 9 bases, and 21 bases lay between the germline ends. The CDR3 is 15 residues long. The CDR3 loop is CASSLTTPYGVTQYF. The CDR3 bases are TGTGCCAGCAGTCTTACGACCCCCTATGGAGTGACGCAGTATTTT.

The chain joins TRBV11-1 to TRBJ2-5; TRBD1 aligns across 8 bases. The CDR3 is 14 amino acids. V dropped 3 bases and J dropped 5; count of bases not matched to a gene: 5. Germline loops: CDR1 SGHAT, CDR2 FQDESV (reference sequence). This CDR3 reads CASSLVRGPETQYF. The CDR3, as DNA: TGTGCCAGCAGCTTGGTCAGGGGGCCGGAGACCCAGTACTTC. Drawing the rest from reference TRBV11-1 and TRBJ2-5, the complete variable domain is EAEVAQSPRYKITEKSQAVAFWCDPISGHATLYWYRQILGQGPELLVQFQDESVVDDSQLPKDRFSAERLKGVDSTLKIQPAELGDSAMYLCASSLVRGPETQYFGPGTRLLVL.

The V gene is TRBV28, the J gene TRBJ1-2; D is possibly TRBD1 (6 bases). Germline V gene sequence: CDR1 MDHEN, CDR2 SYDVKM. The CDR3 has 14 residues. With 6 bases removed from V and 8 bases from J, the gap between germline ends came to 19 bases. The CDR3: CASRIQGPRMGYTF. CDR3 nucleotides: TGTGCCAGCAGGATACAGGGCCCCAGGATGGGCTACACCTTC.

This chain links TRBV14 with TRBJ2-1, with TRBD1 matching 9 bases. The junction had 5 bases not matched to a gene; V was cut back by 4 bases and J by 4 bases. The CDR3 sequence is 15 residues long. Per the germline V gene, CDR1 is SGHDN and CDR2 is FVKESK. The CDR3 region has the DNA TGTGCCAGCAGCCGACCGGGACAGGGTTACAATGAGCAGTTCTTC. It encodes CASSRPGQGYNEQFF.

This clone was detected only once. The genes are TRBV28 and TRBJ1-5; D gene uncertain. Germline V gene data show CDR1 as MDHEN and CDR2 as SYDVKM. The CDR3 runs to 22 residues. V was clipped by 3 bases and J by 0 bases, with 30 bases between them. The CDR3 spells CASSFPGLGKQLKEGSNQPQHF. In DNA form, the CDR3 reads TGTGCCAGCAGTTTCCCCGGACTCGGAAAACAATTAAAGGAGGGTAGCAATCAGCCCCAGCATTTT.